This TCR beta chain was profiled in a study of T cells in Graves' hyperthyroidism and ophthalmopathy. Uncontrolled infection, other autoimmune disease, pregnancy and lactation each barred patients from inclusion. The diagnostic basis comprised clinical symptoms, serum thyroxine and TRAb, thyroid ultrasound and orbital computed tomography. This clonotype was counted at least ten times. Its antigen remains unidentified. Study results and caveats: Most clonotypes expanded in thyroid above 0.001 were likewise present in blood. In validation, the model predicted ophthalmopathy. These predictions came a median about 6.8 months before onset.

There were TCR beta CDR3 regions amplified from RNA transcripts. The HTBI primer set served for first-round RT-PCR of the TCR CDR3. TCRdb re-called the multiplex PCR reads with MiXCR, one entry per CDR3 protein. The sample lists fewer than 750,000 distinct CDR3 sequences, approximately 14% occurring once. The CDR3 has 16 residues. J was trimmed by 4 bases and V by 4 bases; bases with no gene match: 8. Germline CDR1 SGDLS, CDR2 YYNGEE. The sample taken for sequencing was blood. This sequence originates from a woman in her thirties or forties with Graves' ophthalmopathy. The gene calls are TRBV9 and TRBJ2-5; 12 bases are shared with TRBD2. CDR3 DNA sequence: TGTGCCAGCAGCCCTTGGGGACTAGCGGGCGGAGAGACCCAGTACTTC. This encodes CASSPWGLAGGETQYF.